The 31 T cell receptor beta chains presented below share a single source sample, sequenced in a study of CD8+ T cells in alopecia areata. Isolated RNA was reverse transcribed into cDNA used as the sequencing template. Measured with immunoSEQ multiplex PCR; TCRdb has only the in-frame clones, and not every one. This table holds around 190,000 clones, 56% found once. Sequencing was performed on CD8+ T cells sorted from blood. These receptors all stem from a human donor in good health.

The chain is built from TRBV4-1 and TRBJ1-6; a possible D gene is TRBD1 (6 bases). Germline CDR1 MGHRA, CDR2 YSYEKL. V lost 4 bases and J lost 13, with 23 bases in between. This CDR3 comprises 16 residues. CDR3 bases: TGCGCCAGCAGCCCCGGCAGGGGATTGTCAATAATCCCCCTCCACTTT. Encoded protein: CASSPGRGLSIIPLHF.

The rearrangement joins TRBV29-1 to TRBJ2-5; 10 bases agree with TRBD2. After removal of 3 bases from V and 2 bases from J, the junction contained 12 bases not matched to a gene. The germline CDR1 and CDR2 sequences are SQVTM and ANQGSEA. The CDR3 length is 17 residues. The CDR3 loop reads CSVDGGQTSGFQETQYF. The CDR3 DNA reads as TGCAGCGTTGATGGGGGACAGACTAGCGGGTTTCAAGAGACCCAGTACTTC.

The rearrangement joins TRBV29-1 to TRBJ1-2, with D perhaps matching TRBD1 (6 bases). In germline, CDR1 is SQVTM, CDR2 ANQGSEA. This CDR3 contains 13 residues. V was clipped by 5 bases and J by 5 bases, with 15 bases between them. CDR3 residues: CSVPGGAVYGYTF. As DNA, the CDR3 is TGCAGCGTTCCCGGGGGGGCAGTTTATGGCTACACCTTC.

In this sample, this clone turned up a few times. This rearrangement joins TRBV11-2 to TRBJ2-3, with D tentatively TRBD2 (7 bases). The length of the CDR3 is 15 residues. The V and J ends lost 5 bases and 5 bases respectively, with 17 bases between them. Germline V gene sequence: CDR1 SGHAT, CDR2 FQNNGV. CDR3 residues: CASSPGGTDRDTQYF. The CDR3 DNA sequence: TGTGCCAGCAGCCCGGGGGGAACGGACAGAGATACGCAGTATTTT. The full variable domain, in which reference TRBV11-2 and TRBJ2-3 provide the parts outside the CDR3, is EAGVAQSPRYKIIEKRQSVAFWCNPISGHATLYWYQQILGQGPKLLIQFQNNGVVDDSQLPKDRFSAERLKGVDSTLKIQPAKLEDSAVYLCASSPGGTDRDTQYFGPGTRLTVL.

The rearrangement joins TRBV15 to TRBJ1-2, with TRBD1 as a possible D gene (5 bases). The germline V gene has CDR1 LNHNV and CDR2 YYDKDF (reference sequence). Trimming pared 0 bases from V and 5 bases from J, leaving 10 bases between. This CDR3 has 14 amino acids. The CDR3 protein is CATSREGVEYGYTF. Written as DNA, the CDR3 is TGTGCCACCAGCAGAGAGGGGGTCGAGTATGGCTACACCTTC.

This chain links TRBV5-6 with TRBJ2-7, with 9 bases that match TRBD1. The CDR3 totals 16 residues. CDR1 is SGHDT, CDR2 YYEEEE, per germline. The V segment lost 3 bases and the J segment 5 bases; nucleotides outside the gene matches: 12. CDR3 region: CASSYAGTGPFDEQYF. The CDR3 DNA follows: TGTGCCAGCAGCTACGCCGGGACAGGGCCTTTCGACGAGCAGTACTTC. Full variable domain (remainder filled in from reference TRBV5-6 and TRBJ2-7): DAGVTQSPTHLIKTRGQQVTLRCSPKSGHDTVSWYQQALGQGPQFIFQYYEEEERQRGNFPDRFSGHQFPNYSSELNVNALLLGDSALYLCASSYAGTGPFDEQYFGPGTRLTVT.

The J gene is TRBJ2-3, the V gene TRBV19, with 7 bases identical to TRBD1. CDR3 length: 18 residues. Trimming removed 3 bases from V and 0 bases from J; junction bases left unmatched: 12. Germline loops: CDR1 LNHDA, CDR2 SQIVND (reference sequence). CDR3 residues: CASSMRVLDRTSTDTQYF. As DNA, the CDR3 is TGTGCCAGTAGTATGAGGGTACTGGACAGGACTAGCACAGATACGCAGTATTTT.

Points on this clone: The sample has other DNA sequences that encode this CDR3 too. This sequence joins TRBV4-1 and TRBJ1-1; D call uncertain. CDR1 is MGHRA and CDR2 is YSYEKL in the germline V gene. Trimming took off 1 base at V and 1 base at J, with 7 bases between the two ends. The CDR3 spans 14 residues. The CDR3 DNA is TGCGCCAGCAGCCAAGTTCAAGAGAACACTGAAGCTTTCTTT. This codes for CASSQVQENTEAFF.

The chain uses TRBV4-1 and TRBJ2-1, with D hard to call. This CDR3 is 16 amino acids long. Germline loops: CDR1 MGHRA, CDR2 YSYEKL. V was pared by 0 bases and J by 4 bases, with 13 bases between. CDR3 region: CASSQDPGTVYNEQFF. CDR3 bases: TGCGCCAGCAGCCAAGATCCGGGTACGGTATACAATGAGCAGTTCTTC.

This clone was observed a handful of times. This sequence joins TRBV19 and TRBJ2-1, with D hard to call. CDR3 size: 13 residues. Germline V gives CDR1 LNHDA, CDR2 SQIVND (reference sequence). The V and J ends lost 5 bases and 6 bases respectively, with 11 bases between them. CDR3 nucleotides: TGTGCCAGTAGTTTACAACAGCGCAATGAGCAGTTCTTC. Residues: CASSLQQRNEQFF.

CDR3 amino acids: CASSLDRGLDQPQHF. The CDR3 DNA follows: TGTGCCAGCAGCCTGGACAGGGGGCTCGATCAGCCCCAGCATTTT. The chain couples TRBV7-9 to TRBJ1-5, with 11 positions matching TRBD1. The V segment lost 5 bases and the J segment 5 bases; nucleotides outside the gene matches: 5. There are 15 residues in the CDR3. The germline CDR1 and CDR2 sequences are SEHNR and FQNEAQ (reference sequence).

The chain links TRBV15 to TRBJ2-1; 11 bases align to TRBD1. The CDR3 is 14 residues long. The V and J ends lost 5 bases and 5 bases, in that order; junction bases with no gene match: 2. CDR1 LNHNV and CDR2 YYDKDF come from the germline V gene (reference sequence). The CDR3 reads CATSVGQGDNEQFF. The CDR3 region has the DNA TGTGCCACCAGCGTGGGACAGGGGGACAATGAGCAGTTCTTC.

The rearrangement joins TRBV29-1 to TRBJ2-1; tentatively, D is TRBD1 or TRBD2 (6 bases each). Germline loops: CDR1 SQVTM, CDR2 ANQGSEA. Deletions cut 5 bases from V and 0 bases from J, with 8 bases between. The CDR3 spans 13 residues. CDR3 protein: CSVRGPSYNEQFF. For the CDR3, the DNA is TGCAGCGTTCGGGGGCCCTCCTACAATGAGCAGTTCTTC.

The gene calls are TRBV29-1 and TRBJ2-6; TRBD1 is a possible D gene (6 bases). The V gene's germline CDR1 is SQVTM and CDR2 ANQGSEA. This CDR3 spans 13 amino acids. Trimming removed 6 bases from V and 4 bases from J, with 10 bases in between. The CDR3 region has the DNA TGCAGCGTCGGACAGTCCGGGGCCAACGTCCTGACTTTC. Protein sequence: CSVGQSGANVLTF.

The rearrangement joins TRBV2 to TRBJ2-7, with D possibly TRBD1 on 6 matching bases. The CDR3 is 14 residues long. The germline gives CDR1 SNHLY, CDR2 FYNNEI. V lost 4 bases and J lost 3, with 13 bases in between. The CDR3 DNA is TGTGCCAGCAGTGGAGAGGACAGAGACTACGAGCAGTACTTC. Protein: CASSGEDRDYEQYF.

The CDR3 reads CASSRFTTVSNGYTF. The CDR3 DNA follows: TGTGCCAGTAGCCGTTTCACGACAGTCTCAAATGGCTACACCTTC. The J gene is TRBJ1-2, the V gene TRBV19, with D possibly matching TRBD1 (5 bases). The V end was cut by 6 bases, the J end by 6 bases, with 20 bases between. The CDR3 sequence is 15 residues long. CDR1 and CDR2 (germline): LNHDA, SQIVND (reference sequence). The entire variable domain, with the rest obtained from reference TRBV19 and TRBJ1-2, is as follows: DGGITQSPKYLFRKEGQNVTLSCEQNLNHDAMYWYRQDPGQGLRLIYYSQIVNDFQKGDIAEGYSVSREKKESFPLTVTSAQKNPTAFYLCASSRFTTVSNGYTFGSGTRLTVV.

This clone was detected only a few times. V gene TRBV4-1 combines with J gene TRBJ2-2, with D possibly called TRBD1 or TRBD2 (5 bases each). V was cut by 1 base and J by 6 bases, with 6 bases left in between. The CDR3 spans 13 residues. Germline V CDR1 and CDR2: MGHRA, YSYEKL. CDR3 DNA sequence: TGCGCCAGCAGCCAAGCGGGGCCCGGGGAGCTGTTTTTT. Protein sequence: CASSQAGPGELFF.

This clone came up once. This chain links TRBV15 with TRBJ1-5; a weak D match, TRBD1 (5 bases). V gave up 3 bases and J gave up 11 bases, with 17 bases separating them. The germline V gene encodes CDR1 LNHNV and CDR2 YYDKDF (reference sequence). This CDR3 is 14 amino acids long. The CDR3 DNA reads as TGTGCCACCAGCAGCGACGGAGGGGCTCGGACCCAGCATTTT. Amino acids: CATSSDGGARTQHF.

This clone was counted only a few times. This chain links TRBV13 with TRBJ1-3, with unresolved D. Trimming shortened V by 5 bases and J by 2 bases, and 4 bases separated the two germline ends. The CDR3 loop spans 12 amino acids. Germline CDR1 reads PRHDT; CDR2 reads FYEKMQ (reference sequence). The CDR3 region is CASSPTGNTIYF. CDR3 nucleotide sequence: TGTGCCAGCAGCCCCACTGGAAACACCATATATTTT. Full variable domain (outside the CDR3, taken from reference TRBV13 and TRBJ1-3): AAGVIQSPRHLIKEKRETATLKCYPIPRHDTVYWYQQGPGQDPQFLISFYEKMQSDKGSIPDRFSAQQFSDYHSELNMSSLELGDSALYFCASSPTGNTIYFGEGSWLTVV.

This sequence joins TRBV29-1 and TRBJ2-3; tentatively, D is TRBD1 or TRBD2 (5 bases each). This CDR3 has 14 residues. Germline assignment: CDR1 SQVTM and CDR2 ANQGSEA. With 7 bases removed from V and 4 bases from J, the gap between germline ends came to 18 bases. The CDR3 here is CSAPGPPRADTQYF. DNA of the CDR3: TGCAGCGCCCCGGGACCACCAAGAGCAGATACGCAGTATTTT.

This clone was counted once. Since a far larger clone is one base different, this is likely a read error. The rearrangement links TRBV25-1 to TRBJ2-6, with D uncertain. This CDR3 has 13 amino acids. V was shortened by 3 bases and J by 2 bases, with 2 bases between the two germline ends. CDR1 is MGHDK, CDR2 SYGVNS, per germline. The CDR3 is CASSDTGANVLTF. CDR3 nucleotide sequence: TGTGCCAGCAGTGACACTGGGGCCAACGTCCTGACTTTC.

The chain combines TRBV29-1 with TRBJ2-2, with 7 bases fitting TRBD2. Unmatched junction bases numbered 4, after V lost 6 bases and J lost 3 bases. CDR1 is SQVTM, CDR2 ANQGSEA, per germline. This CDR3 is 13 amino acids long. The CDR3 nucleotides read TGCAGCGTACAGGCGGGGGACACCGGGGAGCTGTTTTTT. This gives the protein CSVQAGDTGELFF.

This sequence joins TRBV2 and TRBJ2-5; D may be TRBD1 (5 bases). V dropped 3 bases and J dropped 1 base, with 9 bases sitting between them. The CDR3 totals 14 residues. Germline values: CDR1 SNHLY, CDR2 FYNNEI. The CDR3 DNA reads TGTGCCAGCAGTGAGCCAGGGTTCCAAGAGACCCAGTACTTC. It translates to CASSEPGFQETQYF.

The rearrangement uses TRBV4-1 and TRBJ2-7; 7 nucleotides agree with TRBD2. The CDR3 is 16 residues long. V gave up 1 base and J gave up 1 base; unmatched junction bases: 7. CDR1 is MGHRA and CDR2 is YSYEKL in the germline V gene. CDR3 region: CASSQAMSGVSYEQYF. The CDR3 DNA sequence: TGCGCCAGCAGCCAAGCGATGAGCGGGGTTTCCTACGAGCAGTACTTC.

The chain is built from TRBV27 and TRBJ2-7; a weak D match, TRBD1 (5 bases). Trimming cost V 5 bases and J 0 bases, with 11 bases left between them. This CDR3 has 14 amino acids. Germline V gene sequence: CDR1 MNHEY, CDR2 SMNVEV (reference sequence). CDR3 in DNA: TGTGCCAGCAGTCCGGACACCAGCTCCTACGAGCAGTACTTC. This encodes CASSPDTSSYEQYF.

Only one count was recorded for this clone. The rearrangement joins TRBV30 to TRBJ2-7; 8 positions match TRBD1. V trimming: 3 bases; J trimming: 4 bases; junction bases outside the gene matches: 11. The CDR3 contains 15 residues. The germline CDR1 and CDR2 sequences are GTSNPN and SVGIG (reference sequence). CDR3 sequence (DNA): TGTGCCTGGAGCCTCTGGACGGACAGGGAGTACGAGCAGTACTTC. Residues: CAWSLWTDREYEQYF.

This sequence joins TRBV6-5 and TRBJ1-1; D is ambiguous. This CDR3 has 13 amino acids. The germline gives CDR1 MNHEY, CDR2 SVGAGI. V lost 0 bases and J 6 bases, leaving 8 bases between the germline ends. The CDR3 region is CASSYSEGSEAFF. CDR3 sequence (DNA): TGTGCCAGCAGTTACTCGGAGGGCTCTGAAGCTTTCTTT.

This clone has only a few counts. The rearrangement links TRBV15 to TRBJ1-1; unclear D gene. This CDR3 region has 14 residues. Germline loops: CDR1 LNHNV, CDR2 YYDKDF (reference sequence). Trimming stripped 0 bases from V and 1 base from J, with 6 bases between. The CDR3 region has the DNA TGTGCCACCAGCAGAGATAAGGGGAACACTGAAGCTTTCTTT. Translated, it gives CATSRDKGNTEAFF.

The chain is built from TRBV30 and TRBJ2-1; D is unresolved. The CDR3 runs to 12 residues. Trimming removed 0 bases from V and 4 bases from J, with 4 bases in between. Germline V gene sequence: CDR1 GTSNPN, CDR2 SVGIG (reference sequence). This chain's CDR3 is CAWSVGYNEQFF. CDR3 DNA: TGTGCCTGGAGTGTAGGGTACAATGAGCAGTTCTTC.

This chain uses TRBV6-5 with TRBJ1-6; D possibly corresponds to TRBD1 (6 bases). Germline V lookup: CDR1 MNHEY, CDR2 SVGAGI. The CDR3 contains 16 residues. The germline V and J ends were trimmed by 0 bases and 7 bases, with 13 bases remaining between them. CDR3 DNA sequence: TGTGCCAGCAGTTACTCGATATCGGGGGCGAATTCACCCCTCCACTTT. Residues: CASSYSISGANSPLHF.

J is TRBJ2-7 and V is TRBV5-6, with D perhaps TRBD1 (5 bases). V lost 1 base, J lost 5 bases, and 16 bases lay in between. Looked up from germline, CDR1 is SGHDT and CDR2 is YYEEEE. The CDR3 loop spans 15 amino acids. The CDR3 DNA follows: TGTGCCAGCAGCTTGTCGGCAGGGTGGTTGAACGAGCAGTACTTC. It encodes CASSLSAGWLNEQYF.